One and the same sample provided the 11 T cell receptor beta chains below, sequenced in a study of metastatic and nonmetastatic thyroid tumors. All patients were treatment-naive before thyroid surgery. Using MiXCR, TCRdb re-called clones from the PCR reads. The data contain around 34,000 clones, around 23% of them singletons. The sample taken for sequencing was tumor tissue. The receptors come from a male donor with papillary thyroid cancer or a benign thyroid nodule (not recorded which). Some clones in this sample may be carry-over from other donors' samples.

By share of the sample, this clone is medium-sized. In the same sample, other DNA sequences code for this CDR3. The V and J genes are TRBV12-3 or TRBV12-4 and TRBJ1-4; the match to TRBD1 covers 8 bases. There are 12 residues in the CDR3. V lost 6 bases, J lost 8 bases, and 2 bases stayed unmatched. Here the CDR3 reads CASRRTGEKLFF. In DNA, the CDR3 is TGTGCCAGCAGAAGGACAGGGGAAAAACTGTTTTTT.

The chain combines TRBV6-2 or TRBV6-3 with TRBJ2-7, with 7 bases aligning to TRBD2. CDR3 length: 16 amino acids. The junction had 13 bases not matched to a gene; V was cut back by 7 bases and J by 1 base. Germline V gene sequence: CDR1 MNHEY, CDR2 SVGEGT. The CDR3 coding sequence is TGTGCCAGCACCCAAGGGAGACTAGCCGTTTCCTACGAGCAGTACTTC. This encodes CASTQGRLAVSYEQYF.

The rearrangement uses TRBV7-9 and TRBJ2-7, with a weak D call TRBD1 (5 bases). This CDR3 has 15 residues. The germline V gene encodes CDR1 SEHNR and CDR2 FQNEAQ (reference sequence). V shed 5 bases and J shed 2 bases, with 16 bases lying between them. DNA of the CDR3: TGTGCCAGCAGCCCTGGGCGACAGCCAACCTACGAGCAGTACTTC. This sequence encodes CASSPGRQPTYEQYF.

As concerns this clone: The DNA is omitted, as the CDR3 cannot be located on it reliably, and the CDR3 follows TCRdb's listing. CDR3 sequence reads: CASANRETQYFGPLHF. The chain combines TRBV11-2 with TRBJ1-6; the table names TRBD1, a call not compared with the DNA. Germline-derived CDR1 and CDR2 are SGHAT and FQNNGV. Including both end residues, the CDR3 is 16 amino acids long.

As DNA, the CDR3 is TGTGCCAGCAGACAATACTACGAGCAGTACTTC. This encodes CASRQYYEQYF. The chain employs TRBV13 and TRBJ2-7; D not resolved. Per the germline V gene, CDR1 is PRHDT and CDR2 is FYEKMQ (reference sequence). V was pared by 6 bases and J by 3 bases, with 6 bases between. CDR3 length: 11 residues.

The table lists this clone with many counts. Just one base apart from a much larger clone, this may be a read error. The sample has other DNA sequences that encode this CDR3 too. This chain joins TRBV28 and TRBJ2-3, with a weak D call TRBD2 (5 bases). V lost 10 bases and J 6 bases, leaving 11 bases between the germline ends. The CDR3 covers 11 residues. Per the germline V gene, CDR1 is MDHEN and CDR2 is SYDVKM. CDR3 nucleotides: TGTGCCATCGTCCGGGGTGATACGCAGTATTTT. This translates into CAIVRGDTQYF.

The genes are TRBV20-1 and TRBJ2-1, with TRBD2 matching 12 bases. CDR3 length: 17 residues. Per germline, CDR1 DFQATT and CDR2 SNEGSKA (reference sequence). The trim removed 4 bases at V and 2 bases at J, leaving 9 bases unmatched. The DNA for the CDR3 is TGCAGTGCTACACAAGGACTAGCGGGGAAGGCCTACAATGAGCAGTTCTTC. Translation gives CSATQGLAGKAYNEQFF.

This clone was observed many times. The V and J genes are TRBV7-6 and TRBJ2-2, with no clear D. V was clipped by 1 base and J by 6 bases, with 12 bases between them. The CDR3 spans 15 residues. CDR1 is SGHVS and CDR2 is FNYEAQ in the germline V gene. The CDR3 here is CASSLVRVFSGELFF. In nucleotides, the CDR3 is TGTGCCAGCAGCTTAGTCCGTGTTTTTTCCGGGGAGCTGTTTTTT.

This clone was detected ten times or more. The rearrangement links TRBV2 to TRBJ2-5; a possible D gene is TRBD1 (5 bases). Germline-derived CDR1 and CDR2 are SNHLY and FYNNEI. The CDR3 is made up of 15 amino acids. V was pared by 6 bases and J by 5 bases, with 19 bases between. The CDR3 is CASSPYTQGTETQYF. The CDR3 nucleotides are TGTGCCAGCAGCCCCTACACCCAGGGTACCGAGACCCAGTACTTC.

This clone was recorded at least ten times. The chain combines TRBV24-1 with TRBJ2-2, with D unresolved. The V gene lost 4 bases and the J gene lost 8 bases, with 10 bases spanning the gap. CDR3 size: 13 residues. Germline CDR1 is KGHDR and CDR2 is SFDVKD. Here the CDR3 reads CATSDSPRGELFF. CDR3 in DNA: TGTGCCACCAGTGACTCCCCTAGGGGGGAGCTGTTTTTT.

This clone was detected ten times or more. The chain joins TRBV15 to TRBJ1-2; D not resolved. V was clipped by 0 bases and J by 4 bases, with 12 bases between them. CDR3 length equals 15 residues. CDR1 is LNHNV and CDR2 is YYDKDF in the germline V gene (reference sequence). The CDR3 is CATSREYGPGYGYTF. In DNA, the CDR3 is TGTGCCACCAGCAGAGAATACGGGCCTGGCTATGGCTACACCTTC.